The rows below give T cell receptor beta chains drawn from one sample of a study of blood T cell repertoires in COVID-19. Sequencing was performed with immunoSEQ multiplex PCR; in TCRdb, only in-frame clones are kept and a portion is missing. The data contain over 200,000 clones, more than 75% of them singletons. Sequencing input: peripheral blood. The receptor set was obtained from a woman in her thirties who had recovered from COVID-19. Both conserved end residues are part of each CDR3. A D gene is named only where the DNA matches it firmly. Some rows mark clone size as missing; the rest say once, few, many or name a class of expanded clone.

abundance	d_gene	j_gene	v_gene	CDR3aa	CDR3nt
-	TRBD2	TRBJ2-7	TRBV30	CAWSALGGGYEQYF	TGTGCCTGGAGTGCTTTGGGGGGGGGTTACGAGCAGTACTTC
-	-	TRBJ2-7	TRBV23-1	CASSHLEQYF	TGCGCCAGCAGTCACCTCGAGCAGTACTTC
-	TRBD2	TRBJ2-2	TRBV19	CASSGWGAGGLLNTGELFF	TGTGCCAGTAGCGGGTGGGGAGCGGGGGGCCTATTGAACACCGGGGAGCTGTTTTTT
few	-	TRBJ2-5	TRBV5-1	CASSLAMETQYF	TGCGCCAGCAGCTTGGCCATGGAGACCCAGTACTTC
once	-	TRBJ1-3	TRBV4-1	CASSQPQARDTTSGNTIYF	TGCGCCAGCAGCCAGCCCCAAGCCCGGGACACCACCTCTGGAAACACCATATATTTT
-	-	TRBJ2-3	TRBV4-2	CASSQDRQGGLTLTTDTQYF	TGTGCCAGCAGCCAAGATCGGCAGGGGGGACTGACACTAACCACAGATACGCAGTATTTT
-	-	TRBJ1-3	TRBV9	CASSTTGSDSGNTIYF	TGTGCCAGCAGCACCACAGGGTCCGACTCTGGAAACACCATATATTTT
-	TRBD2	TRBJ2-5	TRBV5-1	CASSPGTSGGQETQYF	TGCGCCAGCAGCCCGGGGACTAGCGGGGGGCAGGAGACCCAGTACTTC
-	-	TRBJ2-7	TRBV7-3	CASSLTAAQTYEQYF	TGTGCCAGCAGTTTAACAGCGGCTCAGACCTACGAGCAGTACTTC
-	-	TRBJ1-4	TRBV5-5	CASSLGTVPEKLFF	TGTGCCAGCAGCTTGGGGACAGTCCCAGAAAAACTGTTTTTT
-	-	TRBJ2-5	TRBV2	CASSELRETQYF	TGTGCCAGCAGTGAACTCAGGGAGACCCAGTACTTC
-	TRBD2	TRBJ2-5	TRBV10-3	CAISLAGGGQETQYF	TGTGCCATCAGTTTAGCGGGGGGGGGACAAGAGACCCAGTACTTC
-	TRBD1	TRBJ1-1	TRBV6-5	CASSKDRADTEAFF	TGTGCCAGCAGCAAGGACAGGGCGGACACTGAAGCTTTCTTT
-	-	TRBJ1-4	TRBV19	CASSGSGRGAGEKLFF	TGTGCCAGTAGTGGTTCTGGACGGGGGGCCGGGGAAAAACTGTTTTTT
-	TRBD1	TRBJ1-2	TRBV15	CATSSRQGNNYGYTF	TGTGCCACCAGCAGTCGACAGGGTAATAACTATGGCTACACCTTC
-	TRBD2	TRBJ2-2	TRBV5-4	CASSTEEGRAGELFF	TGTGCCAGCAGCACGGAGGAGGGGAGGGCCGGGGAGCTGTTTTTT
few	TRBD1	TRBJ1-2	TRBV5-6	CASSSRDRGRRNYGYTF	TGTGCCAGCAGCTCTAGAGACAGGGGGCGAAGAAACTATGGCTACACCTTC
-	-	TRBJ2-1	TRBV4-3	CASSLSRSSYNEQFF	TGCGCCAGCAGCCTTTCCCGGAGCTCCTACAATGAGCAGTTCTTC
few	-	TRBJ2-5	TRBV11-1	CASSLGQTQYF	TGTGCCAGCAGCTTAGGGCAGACCCAGTACTTC
few	-	TRBJ1-5	TRBV11-2	CASSLGVIRRNQPQHF	TGTGCCAGCAGCTTAGGGGTTATTAGGAGAAATCAGCCCCAGCATTTT
once	TRBD2	TRBJ2-2	TRBV2	CASSTTSGGVGTGELFF	TGTGCCAGCAGTACGACTAGCGGGGGGGTAGGCACCGGGGAGCTGTTTTTT
-	-	TRBJ2-3	TRBV4-3	CASSQQVRGGGSTDTQYF	TGCGCCAGCAGCCAACAGGTAAGAGGGGGGGGTAGCACAGATACGCAGTATTTT
-	TRBD1	TRBJ1-1	TRBV9	CASSALSGTGYSEAFF	TGTGCCAGCAGCGCCCTATCAGGGACAGGGTACAGTGAAGCTTTCTTT